This T cell receptor beta chain was sequenced in a study of tumor-infiltrating lymphocytes in primary liver carcinoma. Study findings and constraints: Significantly greater top-250-clone fractions characterized tumors relative to blood (p = 0.039). Paired tumor-adjacent and tumor-blood samples overlapped less than tumor region pairs did.

The CDR3 contains 15 residues. The germline CDR1 and CDR2 sequences are MDHEN and SYDVKM. V was pared by 6 bases and J by 8 bases, with 17 bases between. A note on this clonotype: The antigen is unknown. Just one base apart from a much larger clone, this may be a read error.

Bulk tissue was left unsorted, and RNA and DNA were co-extracted from 20-30 mg of it. Starting from 500 ng of total RNA, TCR beta cDNA was produced with a primer in the constant region. Slightly modified ARM-PCR with three nested multiplex PCR rounds yielded TCR beta libraries. Running around 9 cycles apiece, the first two PCR rounds relied on TRBV1-TRBV30 forward primers together with a C-beta reverse primer. TCRdb called the multiplex PCR reads again in MiXCR, with one record for every CDR3 protein. This table has around 79,000 distinct CDR3 sequences, 69% appearing once. The sequence was obtained from a man between 40 and 49 years old with primary liver carcinoma and hepatitis B virus infection. Material for sequencing was tumor-adjacent normal liver tissue. The chain recombines TRBV28 with TRBJ1-6, with a possible D match to TRBD1 (6 bases). The chain's CDR3 is CASSRGPEGDSPLHF. In DNA, the CDR3 is TGTGCCAGCAGCCGAGGACCTGAGGGGGATTCACCCCTCCACTTT. Together with reference TRBV28 and TRBJ1-6, the CDR3 gives the full variable domain: DVKVTQSSRYLVKRTGEKVFLECVQDMDHENMFWYRQDPGLGLRLIYFSYDVKMKEKGDIPEGYSVSREKKERFSLILESASTNQTSMYLCASSRGPEGDSPLHFGNGTRLTVT.